One sample yielded the 8 T cell receptor beta chains listed below, sequenced in a study of shared clonotypes between healthy human individuals. Produced via immunoSEQ multiplex PCR; TCRdb's table is partial and in-frame only. The table has approximately 2,000,000 clones, 80% to 95% seen once; the top ten hold 0.37%. The sequencing input was naive CD4+ T cells from PBMCs. Sample subset: CD45RA+ positively selected. The receptors stem from a man between 18 and 29 years old in good health. Some clones in this sample may be carry-over from other donors' samples.

The rearrangement links TRBV7-9 to TRBJ2-7; D is unclear. Per germline, CDR1 SEHNR and CDR2 FQNEAQ (reference sequence). This CDR3 spans 13 amino acids. V lost 2 bases to trimming and J lost 2 bases, with 7 bases between them. CDR3 sequence (DNA): TGTGCCAGCAGCTTAAATGAGCCCTACGAGCAGTACTTC. It codes for CASSLNEPYEQYF.

Worth noting for this clone: The same CDR3 can be traced to other DNA sequences in this sample. The rearrangement links TRBV7-3 to TRBJ2-2; D unresolved. The ends were cut back, 6 bases at V and 8 bases at J, with 7 bases in the middle. The CDR3 runs to 11 residues. CDR1 SGHTA and CDR2 FQGTGA come from the germline V gene. The CDR3 spells CASRSTGELFF. As DNA, the CDR3 is TGTGCCAGCAGAAGTACAGGGGAGCTGTTTTTT.

V gene TRBV11-2 combines with J gene TRBJ2-3; D is tentatively TRBD1 or TRBD2 (5 bases each). The CDR3 extends over 13 amino acids. Trimming took off 7 bases at V and 3 bases at J, with 11 bases between the two ends. The V gene's germline CDR1 is SGHAT and CDR2 FQNNGV. CDR3 loop: CASKVGTTDTQYF. For the CDR3, the DNA is TGTGCCAGCAAAGTCGGGACGACAGATACGCAGTATTTT.

The chain combines TRBV28 with TRBJ1-4; D gene uncertain. The CDR3 length is 14 residues. V lost 8 bases and J 8 bases, leaving 18 bases between the germline ends. Germline assignment: CDR1 MDHEN and CDR2 SYDVKM. The CDR3 nucleotides are TGTGCCAGCCGAAGAGGCGGCGGTGGGGAAAAACTGTTTTTT. It encodes CASRRGGGGEKLFF.

The V and J genes are TRBV4-1 and TRBJ1-5; 9 positions agree with TRBD1. The trim removed 0 bases at V and 2 bases at J, leaving 8 bases unmatched. This CDR3 is 18 amino acids long. Germline assignment: CDR1 MGHRA and CDR2 YSYEKL. CDR3 sequence (DNA): TGCGCCAGCAGCCAAGATAAAGGGACAGGGAGTGGCAATCAGCCCCAGCATTTT. Translated: CASSQDKGTGSGNQPQHF.

The chain joins TRBV5-1 to TRBJ1-1, with D uncertain. CDR3 length: 14 residues. V was cut by 3 bases and J by 4 bases, with 13 bases left in between. CDR1 is SGHRS, CDR2 YFSETQ, per germline. CDR3 in DNA: TGCGCCAGCAGCTCCGACCCACGAACCACTGAAGCTTTCTTT. It codes for CASSSDPRTTEAFF.

The chain links TRBV7-2 to TRBJ2-3; possible D gene TRBD1, 7 bases. Per germline, CDR1 SGHTA and CDR2 FQGNSA. The CDR3 has 14 amino acids. V lost 4 bases to trimming and J lost 4 bases, with 12 bases between them. CDR3 coding DNA: TGTGCCAGCAGCTCTCAGGGGGAGGCAGATACGCAGTATTTT. Protein sequence: CASSSQGEADTQYF.

CDR3 coding DNA: TGTGCCAGCAGTGCTTTGACAGGGGGCGCAGATACGCAGTATTTT. It encodes CASSALTGGADTQYF. The rearrangement uses TRBV6-4 and TRBJ2-3; 10 nucleotides line up with TRBD1. The trim removed 4 bases at V and 4 bases at J, leaving 5 bases unmatched. Germline CDR1 reads MRHNA; CDR2 reads SNTAGT. The CDR3 has 15 residues.